Listed here are 3 T cell receptor beta chains from one sample, sequenced in a study of T cell changes during pregnancy in multiple sclerosis. Only in-frame clones appear in the TCRdb table, and some are missing; sequencing was by immunoSEQ multiplex PCR. The table has 80,000 to 100,000 clones, about nine tenths seen once. The sequences come from peripheral blood, collected in the second trimester of pregnancy. The receptors were gathered from a female donor in good health, enrolled as a control in a pregnancy study.

The V and J genes are TRBV11-3 and TRBJ2-1; D is possibly TRBD2 (5 bases). Trimming shortened V by 5 bases and J by 6 bases, and 17 bases separated the two germline ends. This CDR3 has 15 amino acids. Germline assignment: CDR1 SGHNT and CDR2 YENEEA. The CDR3 region is CASSPGSTRGNEQFF. The DNA of the CDR3 is TGTGCCAGCAGCCCGGGGTCAACCCGGGGCAATGAGCAGTTCTTC. Full variable domain (outside the CDR3, taken from reference TRBV11-3 and TRBJ2-1): EAGVVQSPRYKIIEKKQPVAFWCNPISGHNTLYWYLQNLGQGPELLIRYENEEAVDDSQLPKDRFSAERLKGVDSTLKIQPAELGDSAVYLCASSPGSTRGNEQFFGPGTRLTVL.

The J gene is TRBJ1-1, the V gene TRBV4-2; D perhaps matches TRBD1 (5 bases). The V gene lost 1 base and the J gene lost 0 bases, with 9 bases spanning the gap. The CDR3 is 15 residues long. Germline V lookup: CDR1 LGHNA, CDR2 YNFKEQ. The CDR3 nucleotides read TGTGCCAGCAGCCAAGTCACAGGTATGAACACTGAAGCTTTCTTT. Protein: CASSQVTGMNTEAFF.

The V and J genes are TRBV15 and TRBJ2-3, with D maybe TRBD2 (6 bases). The V end lost 1 base, the J end lost 1 base, and 12 bases lay between the germline ends. Germline V gene sequence: CDR1 LNHNV, CDR2 YYDKDF (reference sequence). The CDR3 covers 16 residues. The CDR3 region has the DNA TGTGCCACCAGCAGAGGCTTCAAGCGGGGCACAGATACGCAGTATTTT. This gives the protein CATSRGFKRGTDTQYF. The full variable domain, in which reference TRBV15 and TRBJ2-3 provide the parts outside the CDR3, is DAMVIQNPRYQVTQFGKPVTLSCSQTLNHNVMYWYQQKSSQAPKLLFHYYDKDFNNEADTPDNFQSRRPNTSFCFLDIRSPGLGDTAMYLCATSRGFKRGTDTQYFGPGTRLTVL.